Listed below are T cell receptor beta chains from one sample, sequenced in a study of blood T cell repertoires in COVID-19. Sequencing was performed with immunoSEQ multiplex PCR; in TCRdb, only in-frame clones are kept and a portion is missing. The sample has 250,000 to 350,000 clones, approximately 85% seen once; the top ten hold 4% to 4.5%. Sequencing was performed on PBMCs or T cells enriched from blood (not recorded which). These receptors were obtained from a woman aged 30 to 39 who had recovered from COVID-19. Both conserved end residues are part of each CDR3. Fields, in order: clone size, J gene, V gene, D gene, CDR3 length, CDR3 DNA, CDR3 protein. D genes are given only for firm matches. The listing skips clone size in some rows; elsewhere it reads once, few, many or a size class.

-	TRBJ2-1	TRBV9	TRBD2	14	TGTGCCAGCAGCTCAACTAGCGGGGGGGGCGAGCAGTTCTTC	CASSSTSGGGEQFF
-	TRBJ1-2	TRBV18	-	14	TGTGCCAGCTCACCGGGCCAGGTTAACTATGGCTACACCTTC	CASSPGQVNYGYTF
-	TRBJ1-5	TRBV6-1	-	17	TGTGCCAGCAGTGAAGACCGAGCGGGGCAGCACAATCAGCCCCAGCATTTT	CASSEDRAGQHNQPQHF
-	TRBJ1-6	TRBV28	-	16	TGTGCCAGCAGTTTACCCGCCGCAGGGCGAGTTTCACCCCTCCACTTT	CASSLPAAGRVSPLHF
-	TRBJ1-2	TRBV19	TRBD1	18	TGTGCCAGTAGTATGCGGCCGGGACAGGGGGTGGATAACTATGGCTACACCTTC	CASSMRPGQGVDNYGYTF
-	TRBJ1-2	TRBV12-3/TRBV12-4	-	11	TGTGCCAGCAGTTTAGGGGCCGGCTACACCTTC	CASSLGAGYTF
-	TRBJ1-2	TRBV15	-	14	TGTGCCACCAGCAGAGCTGAGATCCTAAGTGGCTACACCTTC	CATSRAEILSGYTF
-	TRBJ1-1	TRBV20-1	TRBD1	15	TGCAGTGCTAGTCCCGCCGGCAGGGGGAGCACTGAAGCTTTCTTT	CSASPAGRGSTEAFF
-	TRBJ2-7	TRBV27	TRBD2	12	TGTGCCAGCAGCCCTCCGGGGGGCGAGCAGTACTTC	CASSPPGGEQYF
-	TRBJ1-2	TRBV27	-	14	TGTGCCAGCAGTTTATTGGCAGGGAACTATGGCTACACCTTC	CASSLLAGNYGYTF
-	TRBJ2-1	TRBV7-9	-	16	TGTGCCAGCAGCCCCAGGGGCCGCGTCTCCTACAATGAGCAGTTCTTC	CASSPRGRVSYNEQFF
-	TRBJ2-7	TRBV10-3	-	14	TGTGCCATCAGTGGGACAGAGAGCTCCTACGAGCAGTACTTC	CAISGTESSYEQYF
many	TRBJ1-2	TRBV3-1/TRBV3-2	-	14	TGTGCCAGCAGCCCCTTCACCGCGGCCTATGGCTACACCTTC	CASSPFTAAYGYTF
-	TRBJ2-5	TRBV5-1	-	13	TGCGCCAGCCTGCCGTACAGCGGGGAGACCCAGTACTTC	CASLPYSGETQYF
-	TRBJ1-4	TRBV19	-	15	TGTGCCAGTAGTAAATCAGGGAACCGAGGTGAAAAACTGTTTTTT	CASSKSGNRGEKLFF
-	TRBJ2-5	TRBV5-1	-	14	TGCGCCAGCAGCTTGATCGTCAGCCAAGAGACCCAGTACTTC	CASSLIVSQETQYF
-	TRBJ2-3	TRBV6-2/TRBV6-3	TRBD1	14	TGTGCCAGCAGCGACAGGGGGCGCACAGATACGCAGTATTTT	CASSDRGRTDTQYF
-	TRBJ2-7	TRBV13	TRBD1	16	TGTGCCAGCAGCTCACGCCGGGACAGCTCTTCCTACGAGCAGTACTTC	CASSSRRDSSSYEQYF
-	TRBJ1-5	TRBV2	-	12	TGTGCCAGCAGTCCCAGGGATCAGCCCCAGCATTTT	CASSPRDQPQHF
-	TRBJ2-1	TRBV7-3	-	13	TGTGCCAGCAGCTTAAGGGGGGACCAGGAGCAGTTCTTC	CASSLRGDQEQFF
-	TRBJ1-6	TRBV19	-	11	TGTGCCAGCTCCCCAGGCGTCGCCCTCCACTTT	CASSPGVALHF
-	TRBJ2-6	TRBV2	TRBD2	15	TGTGCCAGCAGTGCCCGGGGGGCTGGGGCCAACGTCCTGACTTTC	CASSARGAGANVLTF
-	TRBJ2-5	TRBV6-1	-	13	TGTGCCAGCAGTGAAGGGGCTGAAGAGACCCAGTACTTC	CASSEGAEETQYF